This T cell receptor (beta chain) was recovered during a study of blood T cell repertoires in COVID-19 (dated by TCRdb to the early 2020s). As for the study more broadly: Samples covering the acute and convalescent phases of COVID-19 were provided by collaborators in the United States, Italy and Spain. The material from the prospective study consisted of cDNA or gDNA derived from T cells, B-cell-depleted T cells, or PBMCs. A freely available public database, intended as a resource for researchers studying the immune response to SARS-CoV-2, is where the repertoires were released. Deeply sampled blood TCRbeta repertoires from subjects exposed to, actively infected with, or recovered from COVID-19 were included in the dataset. A de-identified subject ID, COVID-19 status, age in years and sex were almost always included in the sample metadata. Where available, HLA class I and class II types were taken from metadata supplied by the sample provider and were not determined by assay-based typing. Samples were obtained from the ongoing ImmuneRACE study (first 160 participants) and from over a thousand subjects provided by 6 global collaborators. What the study reported, not specific to this receptor: The quantity of clinical and demographic metadata differed by source and by participant and was supplied without curation.

In Seattle, one collaborating source enrolled patients while the infection was active and tracked those patients longitudinally over the course of disease. The collaborating institutions used their own protocols to collect whole blood in K2EDTA tubes. For TCRbeta analysis, collaborator samples were shipped as frozen whole blood, as isolated PBMCs, or as DNA extracted from either sample type. To note about this clone: What this receptor recognizes is not known. Per-base qualities were not stored, and no clone one base away is much larger.

Reading the germline V gene gives CDR1 SGHDN and CDR2 FVKESK. Germline trimming amounts to 3 bases on V and 1 base on J, with 5 as the count of junction bases outside the gene matches. Taken from cysteine to phenylalanine, the CDR3 has 16 residues. The kept DNA is CDR3 alone, 48 bases in frame from the first base. The immunoSEQ Assay, a bias-controlled multiplex PCR, was used to amplify TCRbeta CDR3 regions from genomic DNA. Per the source publication's procedure: The number of nucleated cells in each sample was estimated from the amplification of reference gene primers within the assay. To quantify the absolute abundance of each unique TCRbeta CDR3 rearrangement, sequence reads were collapsed and filtered. For each sample, productive Simpson clonality was calculated as the square root of Simpson's diversity index across productive rearrangements. The table comes from immuneACCESS by way of TCRdb, which keeps in-frame sequences with V and J called. Part of the clones is missing from these tables; in studies checked, under half for an unresolved V gene and the rest for unknown reasons. The V and J calls and clone size come from that table; D and trimming were worked out from the DNA. The sample table holds 130,000 to 150,000 clones, of which around 79% were seen once. Roughly 5.1% of the sample is taken by the ten largest.

This receptor chain uses TRBV14 and TRBJ2-1; TRBD1 matches 8 bases in the middle. The source material was peripheral blood. This clonotype originated in a woman between 70 and 85 years old with COVID-19, enrolled during active disease. The nucleotide sequence is TGTGCCAGCAGCCAGCAGGGGGCTAGTTCCTACAATGAGCAGTTCTTC. Its protein is CASSQQGASSYNEQFF.